One and the same sample provided the 30 T cell receptor beta chains below, sequenced in a study of radiotherapy plus CTLA-4 blockade in lung cancer. Sequencing used immunoSEQ multiplex PCR; TCRdb keeps in-frame clones, though not all of them. The profile shows more than 80,000 clones, more than 75% of them singletons. The material was peripheral blood, obtained from a patient treated with radiotherapy plus ipilimumab. The receptors stem from a human donor with non-small cell lung cancer that progressed on radiotherapy plus ipilimumab. Some clones in this sample may be carry-over from other donors' samples.

V usage is TRBV1 and J usage is TRBJ2-1; TRBD2 is the table's D call, not checked against the DNA. TRBV1 is annotated as a pseudogene. The CDR3 runs 18 residues. CDR3 DNA: TGCACCAGCAGCCAAGTTTTGTTATTACTAGCGGGGGGGCCTTATTGCTTCTTC. The encoded protein is CTSSQVLLLLAGGPYCFF.

Comments on this clone: A junction end diverges from the germline sequence, so it may reflect a read error. This sequence joins TRBV6-5 and TRBJ2-2; D might be TRBD1 (6 bases). Germline V gives CDR1 MNHEY, CDR2 SVGAGI. CDR3 length: 15 amino acids. CDR3 sequence: CVSSYSPYRVGELFF. Written as DNA, the CDR3 is TGTGTCAGCAGTTACTCGCCCTACAGGGTCGGGGAGCTGTTTTTT.

This chain links TRBV30 with TRBJ1-2; TRBD1 matches at 7 bases. This CDR3 comprises 14 residues. Germline V gene lookup returns CDR1 GTSNPN and CDR2 SVGIG (reference sequence). V gave up 3 bases and J gave up 4 bases; unmatched junction bases: 8. The CDR3 spells CAWRVAGGAYGYTF. CDR3 in DNA: TGTGCCTGGAGGGTGGCAGGGGGTGCCTATGGCTACACCTTC.

The chain is built from TRBV2 and TRBJ2-6; the D is unclear. Deletions cut 1 base from V and 0 bases from J, with 10 bases between. This CDR3 spans 17 amino acids. The germline V gene encodes CDR1 SNHLY and CDR2 FYNNEI. This CDR3 reads CASSEERRASGANVLTF. CDR3 nucleotides: TGTGCCAGCAGTGAAGAACGACGCGCCTCTGGGGCCAACGTCCTGACTTTC.

V gene TRBV11-2 combines with J gene TRBJ1-2, with TRBD1 as a possible D gene (6 bases). The ends were cut back, 1 base at V and 4 bases at J, with 19 bases in the middle. The CDR3 runs to 17 residues. The germline gives CDR1 SGHAT, CDR2 FQNNGV. This chain's CDR3 is CASSLGGSGALTYGYTF. DNA of the CDR3: TGTGCCAGCAGCTTAGGGGGATCAGGGGCCCTTACCTATGGCTACACCTTC.

The chain has TRBV27 and TRBJ2-3; 15 bases align to TRBD2. Germline V gene data show CDR1 as MNHEY and CDR2 as SMNVEV (reference sequence). The CDR3 loop spans 19 amino acids. V lost 2 bases, J lost 0 bases, and 6 bases stayed unmatched. The CDR3 sequence is CASSLSGTSGGPSTDTQYF. DNA for the CDR3: TGTGCCAGCAGTTTAAGTGGGACTAGCGGGGGGCCTAGCACAGATACGCAGTATTTT.

The chain links TRBV7-2 to TRBJ2-3; 7 nucleotides line up with TRBD2. V lost 2 bases, J lost 2 bases, and 4 bases stayed unmatched. Germline values: CDR1 SGHTA, CDR2 FQGNSA. CDR3 length: 15 residues. The CDR3 DNA reads as TGTGCCAGCAGCTTAATTGGGGGGGTCACAGATACGCAGTATTTT. Protein product: CASSLIGGVTDTQYF.

Comments on this clone: The junction departs from the called germline gene at one end, perhaps through a read error. The genes are TRBV6-6 and TRBJ2-3, with D uncertain. The germline V gene has CDR1 MNHNY and CDR2 SVGAGI (reference sequence). There are 14 residues in the CDR3. CDR3 in amino acids: CASTYLLGTDTQYF. DNA of the CDR3: TGTGCCAGCACTTACCTCCTGGGCACAGATACGCAGTATTTT.

In this sample, this clone turned up a few times. This chain connects TRBV7-9 to TRBJ2-2, with TRBD1 identical over 7 bases. The CDR3 loop spans 19 amino acids. In germline, CDR1 is SEHNR, CDR2 FQNEAQ (reference sequence). After removal of 2 bases from V and 6 bases from J, the junction contained 18 bases not matched to a gene. The CDR3 protein is CASSLIYLSEGARSGELFF. CDR3 DNA: TGTGCCAGCAGCTTAATATATCTTTCTGAGGGGGCGCGGTCCGGGGAGCTGTTTTTT. The full variable domain, rest sourced from reference TRBV7-9 and TRBJ2-2, is DTGVSQNPRHKITKRGQNVTFRCDPISEHNRLYWYRQTLGQGPEFLTYFQNEAQLEKSRLLSDRFSAERPKGSFSTLEIQRTEQGDSAMYLCASSLIYLSEGARSGELFFGEGSRLTVL.

The rearrangement links TRBV4-3 to TRBJ1-5, with TRBD1 as a possible D gene (6 bases). V lost 3 bases and J 0 bases, leaving 15 bases between the germline ends. Germline V gene data show CDR1 as LGHNA and CDR2 as YSLEER. This CDR3 comprises 17 residues. The CDR3 DNA sequence: TGCGCCAGCAGCCACCTCTATGGGACACCTAGCAATCAGCCCCAGCATTTT. Amino acids: CASSHLYGTPSNQPQHF.

The genes are TRBV5-1 and TRBJ1-1; 11 positions agree with TRBD1. Germline values: CDR1 SGHRS, CDR2 YFSETQ. The V gene end was trimmed by 3 bases and the J gene end by 7 bases; junction bases not matched to a gene: 8. The CDR3 length is 15 residues. This chain's CDR3 is CASSSKDRGRGEAFF. DNA for the CDR3: TGCGCCAGCAGCTCCAAGGACAGGGGGCGAGGTGAAGCTTTCTTT.

This sequence joins TRBV9 and TRBJ2-5; 7 bases are a match to TRBD2. The CDR3 length is 15 residues. V shed 3 bases and J 1 base; nucleotides not matched to a gene: 6. The V gene's germline CDR1 is SGDLS and CDR2 YYNGEE. In DNA form, the CDR3 reads TGTGCCAGCAGCGAGCGGGACGTATCCCAAGAGACCCAGTACTTC. This encodes CASSERDVSQETQYF.

J is TRBJ2-7 and V is TRBV20-1, with 8 bases aligning to TRBD1. The CDR3 has 11 amino acids. In germline, CDR1 is DFQATT, CDR2 SNEGSKA (reference sequence). The CDR3, as DNA: TGCAGTGCTAGAGATCCGCCCCGGACAGGGGTC. Translating gives CSARDPPRTGV.

This rearrangement joins TRBV29-1 to TRBJ1-2, with D tentatively TRBD1 (5 bases). Germline CDR1 and CDR2: SQVTM and ANQGSEA. V was trimmed by 3 bases and J by 2 bases, leaving 10 bases between them. The CDR3 consists of 13 residues. CDR3 nucleotides: TGCAGCGTTGAGCGACAGTTCAACTATGGCTACACCTTC. It encodes CSVERQFNYGYTF.

This clone was observed a single time. This rearrangement joins TRBV20-1 to TRBJ1-1, with D perhaps TRBD1 (6 bases). Trimming cost V 5 bases and J 6 bases, with 10 bases left between them. There are 11 residues in the CDR3. The V gene's germline CDR1 is DFQATT and CDR2 SNEGSKA (reference sequence). CDR3 in amino acids: CSALRGAEAFF. The CDR3 region has the DNA TGCAGTGCTCTCAGGGGAGCTGAAGCTTTCTTT.

The chain carries TRBV5-8 and TRBJ2-7, with D tentatively TRBD1 (7 bases). The V end was cut by 2 bases, the J end by 0 bases, with 15 bases between. CDR1 is SGHTS and CDR2 is YDEGEE in the germline V gene. The CDR3 totals 16 residues. CDR3 nucleotides: TGTGCCAGCAGCTTCGGAGGGGGCGCGGACTCCTACGAGCAGTACTTC. The encoded protein is CASSFGGGADSYEQYF.

The V gene is TRBV7-6, the J gene TRBJ2-3; D call uncertain. This CDR3 comprises 14 residues. Germline CDR1 is SGHVS and CDR2 is FNYEAQ. The germline V and J ends were trimmed by 2 bases and 1 base, with 7 bases remaining between them. This CDR3 reads CASSLLKGTDTQYF. The CDR3 region has the DNA TGTGCCAGCAGCTTATTAAAGGGCACAGATACGCAGTATTTT.

This clone was recorded a few times. The V gene is TRBV5-6, the J gene TRBJ1-2, with a tentative D call TRBD1 (5 bases). Germline values: CDR1 SGHDT, CDR2 YYEEEE. V was pared by 2 bases and J by 3 bases, with 11 bases between. The CDR3 covers 14 residues. CDR3 sequence: CASSFPTGDYGYTF. CDR3 nucleotide sequence: TGTGCCAGCAGCTTCCCCACAGGAGACTATGGCTACACCTTC.

V is TRBV7-2 and J is TRBJ1-1; 8 nucleotides align to TRBD1. This CDR3 is 16 amino acids long. In germline, CDR1 is SGHTA, CDR2 FQGNSA. Losses at the gene ends were 6 bases for V and 7 bases for J; bases not matched to a gene: 16. The CDR3 loop is CASRRTGLRRGGEAFF. For the CDR3, the DNA is TGTGCCAGCAGGAGGACAGGGCTTAGGCGAGGAGGTGAAGCTTTCTTT.

The chain uses TRBV5-6 and TRBJ2-1, with 9 bases that match TRBD1. In germline, CDR1 is SGHDT, CDR2 YYEEEE. CDR3 length: 16 amino acids. With 4 bases clipped from V and 1 base from J, the junction kept 6 bases outside the gene matches. The CDR3 DNA is TGTGCCAGCAGCCGAGACAGGGGGGTATCCTACAATGAGCAGTTCTTC. Its translation: CASSRDRGVSYNEQFF. Full variable domain (missing parts from reference TRBV5-6 and TRBJ2-1): DAGVTQSPTHLIKTRGQQVTLRCSPKSGHDTVSWYQQALGQGPQFIFQYYEEEERQRGNFPDRFSGHQFPNYSSELNVNALLLGDSALYLCASSRDRGVSYNEQFFGPGTRLTVL.

The chain employs TRBV27 and TRBJ2-3; 9 bases map to TRBD2. Germline assignment: CDR1 MNHEY and CDR2 SMNVEV (reference sequence). Trimming took 4 bases from V and 6 from J; bases not matched to a gene: 11. This CDR3 has 16 residues. The CDR3 DNA reads as TGTGCCAGCAGTTCCCAGCGGGGGGACGTGGATGATACGCAGTATTTT. Protein: CASSSQRGDVDDTQYF.

This clone is a singleton in its sample. This sequence joins TRBV10-3 and TRBJ1-5; D may be TRBD1 (6 bases). From germline, CDR1 is ENHRY and CDR2 SYGVKD. This CDR3 has 15 residues. V lost 6 bases and J lost 5, with 17 bases in between. This chain's CDR3 is CAISNRETGYQPQHF. CDR3 sequence (DNA): TGTGCCATCAGCAACCGGGAGACAGGTTATCAGCCCCAGCATTTT.

This chain uses TRBV6-5 with TRBJ1-6, with 8 bases identical to TRBD1. Germline V lookup: CDR1 MNHEY, CDR2 SVGAGI. The CDR3 is 15 residues long. The ends lost 4 bases at V and 8 bases at J; junction bases unmatched: 7. The CDR3 region is CASSLARGRDSPLHF. CDR3 coding DNA: TGTGCCAGCAGTTTGGCCAGGGGGCGAGATTCACCCCTCCACTTT.

The rearrangement joins TRBV7-2 to TRBJ2-7, with 11 positions matching TRBD1. Trimming took 5 bases from V and 5 from J; bases not matched to a gene: 5. Germline lookup yields CDR1 SGHTA and CDR2 FQGNSA. The CDR3 contains 14 residues. CDR3 in amino acids: CASSRTGGVNEQYF. The CDR3 DNA sequence: TGTGCCAGCAGCCGGACAGGGGGCGTCAACGAGCAGTACTTC.

The chain recombines TRBV7-9 with TRBJ1-3, with D unresolved. Trimming took 1 base from V and 4 from J, leaving 5 bases between them. Germline V gives CDR1 SEHNR, CDR2 FQNEAQ (reference sequence). The CDR3 is made up of 13 amino acids. CDR3 bases: TGTGCCAGCAGCTTAGGGTCAGGAAACACCATATATTTT. It yields the protein CASSLGSGNTIYF.

The chain carries TRBV18 and TRBJ2-1; 12 bases match TRBD2. The CDR3 is made up of 15 amino acids. V was pared by 3 bases and J by 6 bases, with 3 bases of the junction left unmatched. CDR1 and CDR2 from the germline V gene are KGHSH and LQKENI. In DNA, the CDR3 is TGTGCCAGCTCACCGACTAGCGGGGGAACCAATGAGCAGTTCTTC. Protein sequence: CASSPTSGGTNEQFF.

The V call is TRBV7-2, the J call TRBJ2-5, with a possible D match to TRBD2 (6 bases). Per germline, CDR1 SGHTA and CDR2 FQGNSA. The CDR3 sequence is 13 residues long. The V end lost 2 bases, the J end lost 8 bases, and 12 bases lay between the germline ends. The CDR3 is CASSLLGGTTQYF. The CDR3 nucleotides read TGTGCCAGCAGCTTATTGGGAGGTACCACCCAGTACTTC.

CDR3 nucleotides: TGTGCCAGCAGCTTCCGAGCGGGGCGCACAGATACGCAGTATTTT. The encoded protein is CASSFRAGRTDTQYF. The rearrangement uses TRBV9 and TRBJ2-3; 7 nucleotides line up with TRBD2. V gave up 4 bases and J gave up 1 base; unmatched junction bases: 6. CDR3 length equals 15 residues. CDR1 is SGDLS, CDR2 YYNGEE, per germline.

This chain joins TRBV30 and TRBJ1-2; 8 bases match TRBD1. V was clipped by 3 bases and J by 7 bases; unmatched bases: 10. Per the germline V gene, CDR1 is GTSNPN and CDR2 is SVGIG (reference sequence). There are 14 residues in the CDR3. Here the CDR3 DNA reads TGTGCCTGGAGGACAGGGGCACAGTGGGGTGGCTACACCTTC. This encodes CAWRTGAQWGGYTF.

The gene calls are TRBV7-2 and TRBJ1-6, with D unclear. V lost 4 bases, J lost 13 bases, and 17 bases lay in between. The germline V gene has CDR1 SGHTA and CDR2 FQGNSA. The CDR3 length is 14 residues. The CDR3 sequence: CASSSGSTTFPLHF. The CDR3, as DNA: TGTGCCAGCAGCTCCGGCTCTACCACCTTCCCCCTCCACTTT.